This T cell receptor beta chain emerged from a study of blood T cell repertoires in COVID-19 (TCRdb year 2020). At the level of the whole study: Collaborator samples came from the United States, Italy and Spain and covered acute and convalescent phases of COVID-19. The prospective study material was composed of cDNA or gDNA derived from T cells, B-cell-depleted T cells, or PBMCs. HLA class I and class II types, where available, came from metadata supplied by the sample provider rather than from assay-based typing. Subjects who had been exposed to COVID-19, were actively infected with it, or had recovered from it provided the deeply sampled blood TCRbeta repertoires that made up the dataset. The samples were drawn from two sources: the first 160 participants of the ongoing ImmuneRACE study, and approximately 1,300 subjects contributed by 6 global collaborators. The repertoires were made available in a free public database intended to serve as a resource for research on the immune response to SARS-CoV-2. Sample metadata almost always included a de-identified subject ID, COVID-19 status, age in years and sex. Beyond this particular receptor, the publication reports: Clinical and demographic metadata were provided uncurated, with the amount varying by source and participant.

From the cysteine up to the phenylalanine, the CDR3 has a length of 15 residues. The CDR3 DNA has 45 bases and is translated from base 1. V sheds 4 bases and J sheds 3 bases, leaving 15 bases between their ends. Per the germline V gene, KGHSH is the CDR1 and LQKENI is the CDR2. Notes on this clone: Its antigen is not yet known. No base quality information exists; no much larger clone differs at one position.

The immunoSEQ Assay, a bias-controlled multiplex PCR, was used to amplify TCRbeta CDR3 regions from genomic DNA. As for the authors' bioinformatics: The number of nucleated cells in each sample was estimated from the amplification of reference gene primers within the assay. Sequence reads were collapsed and filtered to measure the absolute abundance of every unique TCRbeta CDR3 rearrangement. Productive Simpson clonality was computed per sample as the square root of Simpson's diversity index over productive rearrangements. As stored in TCRdb, this immuneACCESS dataset retains in-frame rearrangements with V and J assigned. A fraction of the clones does not appear; measured against another copy, unresolved V genes explain less than half of the discrepancy, and the remainder lacks a known reason. That table gives V, J and clone size, and the DNA gave D and trimming. For this sample there are 190,000 or so clones; around nine tenths appear just once. The biggest ten clones account for about 2.5% of the sample.

Whole blood was collected in K2EDTA tubes by collaborating institutions according to the institutions' own protocols. Collaborator samples were shipped for TCRbeta analysis as frozen whole blood, isolated PBMCs, or DNA extracted from either sample type. Here the chain combines TRBV18 and TRBJ1-1; the best D guess is TRBD1, with 5 bases matching. This clonotype originated in a man aged 35 to 55 with active or convalescent COVID-19. Input material: peripheral blood. The DNA sequence follows: TGTGCCAGCTCACGCGGGGGGGGTTCGGACACTGAAGCTTTCTTT. Its protein reads: CASSRGGGSDTEAFF.